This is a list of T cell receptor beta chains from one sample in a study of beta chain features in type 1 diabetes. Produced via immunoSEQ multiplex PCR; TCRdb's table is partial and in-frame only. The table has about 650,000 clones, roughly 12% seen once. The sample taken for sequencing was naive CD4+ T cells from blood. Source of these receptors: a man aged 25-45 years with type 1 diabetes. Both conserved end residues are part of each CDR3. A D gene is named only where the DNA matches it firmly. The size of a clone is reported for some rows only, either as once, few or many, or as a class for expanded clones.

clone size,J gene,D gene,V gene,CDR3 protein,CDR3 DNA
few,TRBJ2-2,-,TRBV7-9,CASSLAEAGRNTGELFF,TGTGCCAGCAGCTTAGCGGAGGCAGGGAGAAACACCGGGGAGCTGTTTTTT
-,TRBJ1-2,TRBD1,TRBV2,CASSGVGQGNGYTF,TGTGCCAGCAGTGGGGTAGGACAGGGAAATGGCTACACCTTC
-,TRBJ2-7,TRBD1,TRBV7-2,CASSVQGAPREQYF,TGTGCCAGCAGCGTACAGGGGGCACCTCGCGAGCAGTACTTC
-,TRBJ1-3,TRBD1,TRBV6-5,CASSYRTGSSTIYF,TGTGCCAGCAGTTACAGGACAGGGTCATCCACCATATATTTT
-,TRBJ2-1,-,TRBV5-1,CASSSQGIEQFF,TGCGCCAGCAGCTCTCAGGGGATTGAGCAGTTCTTC
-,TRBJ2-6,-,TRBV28,CASSSPTGANVLTF,TGTGCCAGCAGTTCCCCAACTGGGGCCAACGTCCTGACTTTC
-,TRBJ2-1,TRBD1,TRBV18,CASSQYSLDRGQYNEQFF,TGTGCCAGCTCACAGTACTCGTTGGACAGGGGACAGTACAATGAGCAGTTCTTC
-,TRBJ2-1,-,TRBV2,CASSKEGEQFF,TGTGCCAGCTCAAAGGAGGGTGAGCAGTTCTTC
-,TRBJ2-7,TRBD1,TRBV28,CATRQGWYEQYF,TGTGCCACGCGACAGGGTTGGTACGAGCAGTACTTC
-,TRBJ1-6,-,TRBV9,CASSVDSQGYSPLHF,TGTGCCAGCAGCGTAGATAGTCAGGGGTATTCACCCCTCCACTTT
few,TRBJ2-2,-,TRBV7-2,CASSLSQGIGELFF,TGTGCCAGCAGCCTGAGCCAGGGAATCGGGGAGCTGTTTTTT
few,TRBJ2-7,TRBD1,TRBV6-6,CASSYGQGNLREQYF,TGTGCCAGCAGTTATGGACAGGGGAATTTACGTGAGCAGTACTTC